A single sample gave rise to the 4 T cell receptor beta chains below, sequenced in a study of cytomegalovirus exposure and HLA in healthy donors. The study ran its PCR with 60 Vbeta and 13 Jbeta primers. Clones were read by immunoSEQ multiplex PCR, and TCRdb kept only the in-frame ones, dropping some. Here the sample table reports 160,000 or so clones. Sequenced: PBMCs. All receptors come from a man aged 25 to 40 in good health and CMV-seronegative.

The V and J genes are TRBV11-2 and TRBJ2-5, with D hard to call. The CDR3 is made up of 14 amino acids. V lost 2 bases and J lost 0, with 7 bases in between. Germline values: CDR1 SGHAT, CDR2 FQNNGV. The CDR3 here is CASSLLRNQETQYF. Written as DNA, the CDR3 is TGTGCCAGCAGCTTACTGCGGAACCAAGAGACCCAGTACTTC.

This chain's CDR3 is CATQGQGQRGYTF. DNA for the CDR3: TGTGCCACCCAAGGACAGGGTCAGCGAGGCTACACCTTC. The gene calls are TRBV19 and TRBJ1-2; 8 bases agree with TRBD1. With V trimmed by 10 bases and J by 8 bases, 12 bases remained unmatched. Germline V lookup: CDR1 LNHDA, CDR2 SQIVND (reference sequence). The CDR3 length is 13 residues. Variable domain in full (rest from reference TRBV19 and TRBJ1-2): DGGITQSPKYLFRKEGQNVTLSCEQNLNHDAMYWYRQDPGQGLRLIYYSQIVNDFQKGDIAEGYSVSREKKESFPLTVTSAQKNPTAFYLCATQGQGQRGYTFGSGTRLTVV.

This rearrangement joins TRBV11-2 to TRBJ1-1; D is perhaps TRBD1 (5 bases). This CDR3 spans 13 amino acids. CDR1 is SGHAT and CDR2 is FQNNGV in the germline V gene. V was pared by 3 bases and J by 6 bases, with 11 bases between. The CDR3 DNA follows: TGTGCCAGCAGCTTTACGGGGGGTCCTGAAGCTTTCTTT. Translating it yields CASSFTGGPEAFF.

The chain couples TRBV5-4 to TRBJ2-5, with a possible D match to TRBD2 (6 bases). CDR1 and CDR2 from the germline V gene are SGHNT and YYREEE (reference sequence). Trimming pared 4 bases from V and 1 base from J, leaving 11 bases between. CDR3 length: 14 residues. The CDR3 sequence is CASSRDGGQETQYF. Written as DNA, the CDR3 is TGTGCCAGCAGCCGAGACGGGGGCCAAGAGACCCAGTACTTC. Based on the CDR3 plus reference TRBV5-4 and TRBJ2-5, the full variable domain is ETGVTQSPTHLIKTRGQQVTLRCSSQSGHNTVSWYQQALGQGPQFIFQYYREEENGRGNFPPRFSGLQFPNYSSELNVNALELDDSALYLCASSRDGGQETQYFGPGTRLLVL.